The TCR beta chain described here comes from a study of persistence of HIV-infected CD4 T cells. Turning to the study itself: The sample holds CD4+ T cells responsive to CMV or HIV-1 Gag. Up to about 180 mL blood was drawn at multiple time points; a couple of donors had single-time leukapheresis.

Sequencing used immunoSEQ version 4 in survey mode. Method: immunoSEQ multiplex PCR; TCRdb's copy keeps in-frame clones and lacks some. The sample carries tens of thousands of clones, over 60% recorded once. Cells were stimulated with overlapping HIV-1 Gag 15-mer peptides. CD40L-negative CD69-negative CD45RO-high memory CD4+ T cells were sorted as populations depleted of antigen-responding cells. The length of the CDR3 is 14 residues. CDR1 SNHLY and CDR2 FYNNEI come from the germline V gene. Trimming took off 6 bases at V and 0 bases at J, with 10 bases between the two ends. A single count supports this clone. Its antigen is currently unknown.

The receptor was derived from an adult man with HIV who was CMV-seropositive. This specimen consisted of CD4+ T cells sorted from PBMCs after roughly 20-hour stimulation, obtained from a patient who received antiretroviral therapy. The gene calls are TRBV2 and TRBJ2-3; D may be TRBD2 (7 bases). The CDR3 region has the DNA TGTGCCAGCAGGGAGGGGGGGAGCACAGATACGCAGTATTTT. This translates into CASREGGSTDTQYF.